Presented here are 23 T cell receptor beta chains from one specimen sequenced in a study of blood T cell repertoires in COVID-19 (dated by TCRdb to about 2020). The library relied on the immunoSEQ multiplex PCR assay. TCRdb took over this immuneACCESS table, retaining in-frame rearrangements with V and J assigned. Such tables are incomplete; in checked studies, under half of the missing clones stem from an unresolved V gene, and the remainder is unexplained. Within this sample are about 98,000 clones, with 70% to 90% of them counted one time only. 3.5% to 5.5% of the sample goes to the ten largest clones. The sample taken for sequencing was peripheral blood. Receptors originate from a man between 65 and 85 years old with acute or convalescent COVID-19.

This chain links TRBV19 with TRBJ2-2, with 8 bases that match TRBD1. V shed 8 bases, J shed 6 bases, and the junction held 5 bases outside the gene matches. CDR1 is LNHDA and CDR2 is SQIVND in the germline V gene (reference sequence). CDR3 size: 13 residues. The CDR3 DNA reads TGTGCCAGTGAAGAGGGACAGGCCGGGGAGCTGTTTTTT. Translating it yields CASEEGQAGELFF.

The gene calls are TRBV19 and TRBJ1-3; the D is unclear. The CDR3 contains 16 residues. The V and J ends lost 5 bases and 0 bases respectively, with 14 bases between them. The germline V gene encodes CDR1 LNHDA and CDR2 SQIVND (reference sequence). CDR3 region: CASSHYDLNSGNTIYF. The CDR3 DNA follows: TGTGCCAGTAGTCACTACGACCTTAACTCTGGAAACACCATATATTTT.

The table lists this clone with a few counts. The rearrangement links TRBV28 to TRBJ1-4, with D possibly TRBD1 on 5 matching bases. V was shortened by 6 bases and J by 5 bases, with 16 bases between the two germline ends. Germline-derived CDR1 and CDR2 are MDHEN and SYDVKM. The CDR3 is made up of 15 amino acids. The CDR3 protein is CASSLAGLANEKLFF. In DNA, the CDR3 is TGTGCCAGCAGCTTGGCGGGACTTGCGAATGAAAAACTGTTTTTT.

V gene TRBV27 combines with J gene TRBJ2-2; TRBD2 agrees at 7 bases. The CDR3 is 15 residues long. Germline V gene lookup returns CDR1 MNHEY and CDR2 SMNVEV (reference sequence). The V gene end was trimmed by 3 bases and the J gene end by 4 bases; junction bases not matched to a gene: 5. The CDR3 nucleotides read TGTGCCAGCAGTTTTGCGGGGGTTGGCACCGGGGAGCTGTTTTTT. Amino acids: CASSFAGVGTGELFF.

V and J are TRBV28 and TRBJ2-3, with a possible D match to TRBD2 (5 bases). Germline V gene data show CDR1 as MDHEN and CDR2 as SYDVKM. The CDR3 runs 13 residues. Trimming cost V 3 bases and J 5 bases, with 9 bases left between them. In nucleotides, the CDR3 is TGTGCCAGCAGTTTTGGAGGTAGAGATACGCAGTATTTT. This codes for CASSFGGRDTQYF.

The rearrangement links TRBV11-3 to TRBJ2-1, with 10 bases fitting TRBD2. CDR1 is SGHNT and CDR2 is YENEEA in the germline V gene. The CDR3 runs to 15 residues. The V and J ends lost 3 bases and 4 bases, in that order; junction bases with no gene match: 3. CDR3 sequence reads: CASSFSSGGYNEQFF. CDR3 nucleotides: TGTGCCAGCAGCTTTTCTAGCGGGGGTTACAATGAGCAGTTCTTC.

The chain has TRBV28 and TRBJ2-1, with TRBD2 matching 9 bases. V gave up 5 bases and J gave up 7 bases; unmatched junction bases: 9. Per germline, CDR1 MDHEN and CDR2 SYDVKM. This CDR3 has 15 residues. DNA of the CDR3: TGTGCCAGCAGTGACTCCGGGACTAGCATTAATGAGCAGTTCTTC. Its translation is CASSDSGTSINEQFF.

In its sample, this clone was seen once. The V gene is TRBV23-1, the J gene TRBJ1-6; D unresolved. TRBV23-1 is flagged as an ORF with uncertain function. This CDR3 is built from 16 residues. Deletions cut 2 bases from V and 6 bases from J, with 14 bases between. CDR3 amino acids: CASSQTAGSCNSPLHF. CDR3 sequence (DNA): TGCGCCAGCAGTCAAACGGCAGGTAGTTGTAATTCACCCCTCCACTTT.

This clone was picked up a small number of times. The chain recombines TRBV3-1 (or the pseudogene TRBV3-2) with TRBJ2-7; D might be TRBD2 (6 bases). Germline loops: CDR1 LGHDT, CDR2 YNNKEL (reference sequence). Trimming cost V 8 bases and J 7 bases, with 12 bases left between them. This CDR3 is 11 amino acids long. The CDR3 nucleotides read TGTGCCAGCCGCGGGGTGGGGGAGCAGTACGTC. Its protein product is CASRGVGEQYV.

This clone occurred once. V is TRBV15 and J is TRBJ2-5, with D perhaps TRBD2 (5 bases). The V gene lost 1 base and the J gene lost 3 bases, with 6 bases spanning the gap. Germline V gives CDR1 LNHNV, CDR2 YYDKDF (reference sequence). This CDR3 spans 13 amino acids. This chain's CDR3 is CATSRVGEETQYF. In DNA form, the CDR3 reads TGTGCCACCAGCAGAGTGGGAGAAGAGACCCAGTACTTC. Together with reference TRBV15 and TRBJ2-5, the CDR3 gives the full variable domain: DAMVIQNPRYQVTQFGKPVTLSCSQTLNHNVMYWYQQKSSQAPKLLFHYYDKDFNNEADTPDNFQSRRPNTSFCFLDIRSPGLGDTAMYLCATSRVGEETQYFGPGTRLLVL.

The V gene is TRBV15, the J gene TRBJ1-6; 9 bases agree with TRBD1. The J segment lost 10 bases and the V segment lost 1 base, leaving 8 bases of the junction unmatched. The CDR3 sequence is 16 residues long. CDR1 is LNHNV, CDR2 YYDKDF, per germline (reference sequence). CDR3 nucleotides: TGTGCCACCAGCAGAGCCACCGGGACAGGGAACTCACCCCTCCACTTT. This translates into CATSRATGTGNSPLHF.

This CDR3 reads CASTGVYSYTF. The CDR3 DNA reads as TGTGCCAGCACAGGGGTCTACAGCTACACCTTC. This sequence joins TRBV19 and TRBJ1-2; TRBD1 agrees at 7 bases. V lost 9 bases to trimming and J lost 9 bases; unmatched junction nucleotides: 7. Germline CDR1 and CDR2: LNHDA and SQIVND (reference sequence). This CDR3 comprises 11 residues.

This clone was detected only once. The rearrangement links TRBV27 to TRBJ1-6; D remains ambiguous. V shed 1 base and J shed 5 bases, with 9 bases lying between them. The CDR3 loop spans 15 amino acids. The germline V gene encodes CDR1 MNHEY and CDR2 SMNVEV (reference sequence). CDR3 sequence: CASSLYRRNNSPLHF. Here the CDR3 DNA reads TGTGCCAGCAGTTTATACAGAAGGAATAATTCACCCCTCCACTTT.

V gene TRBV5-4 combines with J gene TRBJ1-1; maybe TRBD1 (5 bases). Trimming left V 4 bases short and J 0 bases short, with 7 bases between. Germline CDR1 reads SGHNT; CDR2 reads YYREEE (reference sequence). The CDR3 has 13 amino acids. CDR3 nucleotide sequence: TGTGCCAGCAGCAAGGACATGAACACTGAAGCTTTCTTT. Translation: CASSKDMNTEAFF.

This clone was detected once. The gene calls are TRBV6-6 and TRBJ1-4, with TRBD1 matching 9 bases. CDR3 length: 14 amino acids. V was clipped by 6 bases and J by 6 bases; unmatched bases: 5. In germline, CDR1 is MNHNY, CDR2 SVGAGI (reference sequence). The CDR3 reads CASSSGTGYEKLFF. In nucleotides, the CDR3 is TGTGCCAGCAGCTCCGGGACAGGGTATGAAAAACTGTTTTTT.

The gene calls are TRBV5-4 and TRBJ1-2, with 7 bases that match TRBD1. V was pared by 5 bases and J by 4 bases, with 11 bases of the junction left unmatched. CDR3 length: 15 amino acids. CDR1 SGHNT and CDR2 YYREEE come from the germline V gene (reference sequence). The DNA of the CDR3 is TGTGCCAGCAGTCCCGCCAGGGACAGACCCTATGGCTACACCTTC. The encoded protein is CASSPARDRPYGYTF.

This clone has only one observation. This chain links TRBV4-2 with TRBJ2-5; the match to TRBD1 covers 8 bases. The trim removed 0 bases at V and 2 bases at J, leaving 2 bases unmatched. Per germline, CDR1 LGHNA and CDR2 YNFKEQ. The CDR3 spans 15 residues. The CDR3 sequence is CASSQDGQGQETQYF. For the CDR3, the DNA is TGTGCCAGCAGCCAAGATGGACAGGGACAAGAGACCCAGTACTTC.

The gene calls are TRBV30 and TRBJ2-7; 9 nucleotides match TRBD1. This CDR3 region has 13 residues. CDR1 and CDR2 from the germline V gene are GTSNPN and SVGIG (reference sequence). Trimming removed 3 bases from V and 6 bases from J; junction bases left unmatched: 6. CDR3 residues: CAWRGTGTFEQYF. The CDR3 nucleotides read TGTGCCTGGAGGGGGACAGGGACTTTCGAGCAGTACTTC.

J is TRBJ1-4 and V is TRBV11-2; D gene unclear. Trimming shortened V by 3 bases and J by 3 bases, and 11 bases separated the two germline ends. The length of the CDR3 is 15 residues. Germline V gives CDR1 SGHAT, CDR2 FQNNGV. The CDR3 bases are TGTGCCAGCAGCTTCGGGGTTGGGGCTAATGAAAAACTGTTTTTT. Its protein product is CASSFGVGANEKLFF. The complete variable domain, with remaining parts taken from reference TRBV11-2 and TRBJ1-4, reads EAGVAQSPRYKIIEKRQSVAFWCNPISGHATLYWYQQILGQGPKLLIQFQNNGVVDDSQLPKDRFSAERLKGVDSTLKIQPAKLEDSAVYLCASSFGVGANEKLFFGSGTQLSVL.

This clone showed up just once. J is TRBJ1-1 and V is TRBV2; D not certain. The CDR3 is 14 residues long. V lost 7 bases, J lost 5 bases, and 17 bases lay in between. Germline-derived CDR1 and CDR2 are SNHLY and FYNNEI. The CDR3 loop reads CASTIEPGRTEAFF. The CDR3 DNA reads TGTGCCAGCACCATTGAACCCGGGAGGACTGAAGCTTTCTTT.

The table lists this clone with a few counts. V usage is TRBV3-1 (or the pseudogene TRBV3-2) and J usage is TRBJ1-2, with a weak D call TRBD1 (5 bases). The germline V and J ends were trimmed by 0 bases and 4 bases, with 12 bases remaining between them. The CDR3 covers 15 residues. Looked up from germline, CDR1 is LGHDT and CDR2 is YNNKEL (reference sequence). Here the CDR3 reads CASSQDPGLGYGYTF. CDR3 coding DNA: TGTGCCAGCAGCCAAGATCCAGGGCTCGGCTATGGCTACACCTTC.

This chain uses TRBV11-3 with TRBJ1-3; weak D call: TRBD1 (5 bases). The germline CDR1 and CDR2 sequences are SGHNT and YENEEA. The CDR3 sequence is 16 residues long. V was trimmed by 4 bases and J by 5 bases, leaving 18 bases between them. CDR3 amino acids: CASSSTCRQGRNTIYF. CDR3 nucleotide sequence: TGTGCCAGCAGCTCAACATGTCGGCAGGGTAGAAACACCATATATTTT.

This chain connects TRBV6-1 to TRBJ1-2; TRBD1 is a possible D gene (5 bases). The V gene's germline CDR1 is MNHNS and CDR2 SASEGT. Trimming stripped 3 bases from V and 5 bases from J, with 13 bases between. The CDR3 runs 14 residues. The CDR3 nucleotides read TGTGCCAGCAGTGATTCGGGGGGAGGTTATGGCTACACCTTC. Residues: CASSDSGGGYGYTF.